A single sample is the source of the 13 T cell receptor beta chains below, sequenced in a study of blood T cell repertoires in COVID-19. Generated by immunoSEQ multiplex PCR, the TCRdb table keeps only in-frame clones and is missing some. There are 250,000 to 300,000 clones in the sample; about 89% occur only once, and about 4.2% lies in the top ten. What was sequenced was peripheral blood. The receptors stem from a man aged 40-55 years with acute or convalescent COVID-19.

The V gene is TRBV5-4, the J gene TRBJ1-2, with TRBD1 matching over 9 bases. The CDR3 spans 16 residues. J gave up 3 bases and V 3 bases, and 9 bases lay outside the gene matches. CDR1 and CDR2 from the germline V gene are SGHNT and YYREEE (reference sequence). CDR3 in DNA: TGTGCCAGCAGCTCTCCCACAGGGGGCGCTTACTATGGCTACACCTTC. Its translation is CASSSPTGGAYYGYTF.

The V and J genes are TRBV21-1 and TRBJ2-2; the tabulated D call, TRBD2, remains unverified against the DNA. TRBV21-1 is noted as a pseudogene. The CDR3 is 15 residues long. The CDR3 protein is CASSKKLANTGELFF. The CDR3 bases are TGTGCCAGCAGCAAAAAACTAGCGAACACCGGGGAGCTGTTTTTT.

The rearrangement uses TRBV19 and TRBJ1-6, with a tentative D call TRBD1 (6 bases). The germline V and J ends were trimmed by 8 bases and 7 bases, with 27 bases remaining between them. Germline V CDR1 and CDR2: LNHDA, SQIVND (reference sequence). The CDR3 contains 18 residues. CDR3 coding DNA: TGTGCCAGTCGGCCTCGGGGCAGGGGTACTCCCTCAAATTCACCCCTCCACTTT. Protein sequence: CASRPRGRGTPSNSPLHF.

This chain uses TRBV7-8 with TRBJ2-2; 10 bases map to TRBD2. The CDR3 spans 16 residues. Germline V gene data show CDR1 as SGHVS and CDR2 as FQNEAQ. The J segment lost 1 base and the V segment lost 4 bases, leaving 3 bases of the junction unmatched. The CDR3 loop reads CASSSRTSGNTGELFF. The CDR3 nucleotides read TGTGCCAGCAGCTCCAGGACTAGCGGGAACACCGGGGAGCTGTTTTTT.

The chain carries TRBV14 and TRBJ1-2, with 12 bases matching TRBD1. Trimming at V came to 4 bases and at J to 7 bases, leaving 7 bases not matched to a gene. CDR3 length: 15 amino acids. Germline loops: CDR1 SGHDN, CDR2 FVKESK. CDR3 DNA: TGTGCCAGCAGCCCCCCCGGGACAGGGGGCTTTGGCTACACCTTC. Translation gives CASSPPGTGGFGYTF.

Details on this clone: Other DNA sequences in this specimen translate into the identical CDR3. V and J are TRBV5-1 and TRBJ2-1; D is unresolved. This CDR3 contains 15 residues. Germline values: CDR1 SGHRS, CDR2 YFSETQ. V lost 0 bases and J 2 bases, leaving 9 bases between the germline ends. CDR3 sequence (DNA): TGCGCCAGCAGCTTGGGCTCCCCTACCTACAATGAGCAGTTCTTC. This encodes CASSLGSPTYNEQFF.

This chain uses TRBV12-3 or TRBV12-4 with TRBJ2-7, with 7 bases identical to TRBD1. V trimming: 5 bases; J trimming: 7 bases; junction bases outside the gene matches: 5. The length of the CDR3 is 12 residues. The CDR3 region is CASSRDSLEQYF. DNA for the CDR3: TGTGCCAGCAGTCGGGACAGTTTAGAGCAGTACTTC.

The rearrangement joins TRBV6-5 to TRBJ2-1; no definite D call. CDR1 is MNHEY and CDR2 is SVGAGI in the germline V gene. The CDR3 covers 16 residues. Trimming removed 0 bases from V and 0 bases from J, with 9 bases in between. The CDR3 spells CASSYSFTSSYNEQFF. The DNA for the CDR3 is TGTGCCAGCAGTTACTCGTTCACGAGCTCCTACAATGAGCAGTTCTTC.

V and J are TRBV6-1 and TRBJ1-2; D uncertain. The germline V gene encodes CDR1 MNHNS and CDR2 SASEGT. V lost 2 bases, J lost 4 bases, and 11 bases lay in between. This CDR3 has 14 residues. The CDR3 sequence: CASSETLEGYGYTF. In DNA, the CDR3 is TGTGCCAGCAGTGAAACTTTGGAGGGCTATGGCTACACCTTC.

This sequence joins TRBV5-1 and TRBJ2-7; D remains unclear. Germline V gives CDR1 SGHRS, CDR2 YFSETQ. This CDR3 contains 17 residues. Trimming took off 3 bases at V and 0 bases at J, with 19 bases between the two ends. The CDR3 DNA reads TGCGCCAGCAGCTATTGGCCGTCGGGTGAAGTCTCCTACGAGCAGTACTTC. Protein product: CASSYWPSGEVSYEQYF.

The CDR3 nucleotides read TGTGCCAGTAGTCAGGGTCCGGTCTCCTACGAGCAGTACTTC. Encoded protein: CASSQGPVSYEQYF. The chain carries TRBV19 and TRBJ2-7; possible D gene TRBD1, 5 bases. CDR3 size: 14 residues. V dropped 5 bases and J dropped 0 bases, with 11 bases sitting between them. Germline lookup yields CDR1 LNHDA and CDR2 SQIVND (reference sequence). The full variable domain, in which reference TRBV19 and TRBJ2-7 provide the parts outside the CDR3, is DGGITQSPKYLFRKEGQNVTLSCEQNLNHDAMYWYRQDPGQGLRLIYYSQIVNDFQKGDIAEGYSVSREKKESFPLTVTSAQKNPTAFYLCASSQGPVSYEQYFGPGTRLTVT.

V usage is TRBV19 and J usage is TRBJ1-4, with D possibly matching TRBD1 (6 bases). The CDR3 loop spans 15 amino acids. Per the germline V gene, CDR1 is LNHDA and CDR2 is SQIVND (reference sequence). V was trimmed by 1 base and J by 7 bases, leaving 13 bases between them. The CDR3 DNA is TGTGCCAGTAGTATAGCGCGGGGGCTTGTTGAAAAACTGTTTTTT. It yields the protein CASSIARGLVEKLFF.

The rearrangement uses TRBV10-1 and TRBJ2-2, with D maybe TRBD1 (6 bases). Trimming shortened V by 5 bases and J by 4 bases, and 8 bases separated the two germline ends. This CDR3 is 13 amino acids long. Germline lookup yields CDR1 WNHNN and CDR2 SYGVQD (reference sequence). CDR3 region: CASSRQVTGELFF. The CDR3 coding sequence is TGCGCCAGCAGTAGACAGGTCACCGGGGAGCTGTTTTTT.